These T cell receptor beta chains were read from a single sample in a study of CXCR3-negative and CXCR3-positive naive CD8 T cells. TCRdb processed the 5' RACE reads again and assigns one entry to each CDR3 protein, with no DNA. The sample's table shows 95,000 to 100,000 distinct CDR3 sequences. The sequenced sample consisted of naive CXCR3+ CD8+ T cells from blood. All receptors come from a human donor in good health. Some clones in this sample may be carry-over from other donors' samples. CDR3s include the opening cysteine and the closing phenylalanine or tryptophan.

j_call | v_call | cdr3_aa
TRBJ1-2 | TRBV29-1 | CSARDNYGYTF
TRBJ2-7 | TRBV20-1 | CSARFPGTPIYEQYF
TRBJ2-5 | TRBV29-1 | CSVTGGEYQETQYF
TRBJ2-1 | TRBV7-2 | CASSWDSSSYNEQFF
TRBJ2-1 | TRBV12-3/TRBV12-4 | CASRPPSGSKHNERFF
TRBJ1-5 | TRBV20-1 | CSALKGWRFSNQPQHF
TRBJ2-7 | TRBV20-1 | CRAGTGDFLYEQYF
TRBJ2-3 | TRBV7-9 | CASSPAGTGTDTQYF
TRBJ2-7 | TRBV28 | CASRSPAVILVESYEQYF
TRBJ2-5 | TRBV6-4 | CAKKGRGQETQYF
TRBJ2-5 | TRBV14 | CASSQRRSQETQYF
TRBJ2-7 | TRBV20-1 | CSARGVPNEQYF
TRBJ2-4 | TRBV29-1 | CSVANPEDYKNIQYF
TRBJ1-2 | TRBV25-1 | CASRTGAEGYTF
TRBJ2-5 | TRBV7-2 | CASSLGGRRLSETQYF
TRBJ1-5 | TRBV4-2 | CASSQGGQPQHF
TRBJ2-7 | TRBV2 | CATDGEAYEQYF
TRBJ2-3 | TRBV20-1 | CSARSARGVDTQYF
TRBJ2-3 | TRBV29-1 | CSVPTLPQDTQYF
TRBJ2-3 | TRBV7-8 | CASSLWQGDTDTQYF
TRBJ1-6 | TRBV10-1 | CARSRTLTDSPLHF
TRBJ2-2 | TRBV7-3 | CASTDTGELFF
TRBJ2-1 | TRBV20-1 | CSARDVAFNSYNEQFF
TRBJ2-3 | TRBV11-2 | CASTSWTGRLADTQYF
TRBJ1-2 | TRBV14 | CASSQVGFNYGYTF
TRBJ2-3 | TRBV3-1 | CASSPHTDTQYF
TRBJ2-1 | TRBV28 | CASSSTGTSVYNEQFF
TRBJ2-5 | TRBV5-6 | CASSLAWTGVWETQYF
TRBJ1-1 | TRBV4-3 | CASSQDNTGWGLDTEAFF
TRBJ2-5 | TRBV21-1 | CASSSTARHQETQYF
TRBJ1-1 | TRBV12-3/TRBV12-4 | CASTQTIGGEAFF
TRBJ2-1 | TRBV4-3 | CASSQEIAGGLNEQFF
TRBJ2-1 | TRBV28 | CASSFGGTHEQFF
TRBJ1-3 | TRBV4-3 | CASSPGHFSGNTIYF
TRBJ1-5 | TRBV29-1 | CSVSGLGNQPQDF
TRBJ2-5 | TRBV7-2 | CASSSWPLAGETQYF
TRBJ1-6 | TRBV28 | CATGYRGVTDNSPLHF
TRBJ2-4 | TRBV21-1 | CASSRFRGLGKNIQYF
TRBJ1-2 | TRBV20-1 | CSASAGELGYTF
TRBJ2-1 | TRBV12-3/TRBV12-4 | CASTDVGYNEQFF
TRBJ2-5 | TRBV21-1 | CASSNRGDQETQYF
TRBJ2-1 | TRBV12-3/TRBV12-4 | CARSLEDFGSDEQFF
TRBJ2-5 | TRBV7-2 | CASSSPGGETQYF
TRBJ1-2 | TRBV27 | CASRPFRSGGAEGCTF
TRBJ2-1 | TRBV6-2/TRBV6-3 | CASSSLLSRLADNEQFF
TRBJ2-7 | TRBV20-1 | CSARDGNGGPTYEQYF
TRBJ1-1 | TRBV12-3/TRBV12-4 | CASSPDRATEAFF
TRBJ2-1 | TRBV18 | CASSAGGFQNSYNEQFF
TRBJ2-2 | TRBV4-3 | CASSQDTGTTNTGELFF
TRBJ2-3 | TRBV29-1 | CSVEGPGLGSGTQYF
TRBJ2-1 | TRBV12-5 | CASGLVVAGSYNEQFF
TRBJ2-7 | TRBV24-1 | CATSDLDRVRSYEQYF
TRBJ2-5 | TRBV5-1 | CASGGAGVEETQYF
TRBJ2-5 | TRBV7-2 | CASSLVATSGGATETQYF
TRBJ2-7 | TRBV29-1 | CSLPTGQDYEQYF
TRBJ2-1 | TRBV11-2 | CASSLLVEQFF
TRBJ2-1 | TRBV7-2 | CASSLDGNPPNNEQFF
TRBJ2-5 | TRBV7-9 | CASSFLEGNPKQETQYF
TRBJ2-2 | TRBV30 | CAWSRGGGDTGELFF